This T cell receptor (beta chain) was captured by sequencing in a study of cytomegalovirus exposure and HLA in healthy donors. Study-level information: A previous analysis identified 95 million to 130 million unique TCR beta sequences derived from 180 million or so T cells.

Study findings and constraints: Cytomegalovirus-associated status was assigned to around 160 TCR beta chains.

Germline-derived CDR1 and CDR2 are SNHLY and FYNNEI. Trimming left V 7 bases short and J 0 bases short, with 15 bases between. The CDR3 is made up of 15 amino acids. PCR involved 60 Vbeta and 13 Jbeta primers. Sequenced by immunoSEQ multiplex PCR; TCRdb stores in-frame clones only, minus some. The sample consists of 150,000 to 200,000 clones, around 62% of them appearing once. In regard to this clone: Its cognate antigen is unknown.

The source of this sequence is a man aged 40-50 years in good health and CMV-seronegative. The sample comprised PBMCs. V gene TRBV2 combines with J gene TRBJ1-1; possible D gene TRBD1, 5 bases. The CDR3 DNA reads TGTGCCAGCAATTTGGGTCAGGGTATGAACACTGAAGCTTTCTTT. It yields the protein CASNLGQGMNTEAFF.